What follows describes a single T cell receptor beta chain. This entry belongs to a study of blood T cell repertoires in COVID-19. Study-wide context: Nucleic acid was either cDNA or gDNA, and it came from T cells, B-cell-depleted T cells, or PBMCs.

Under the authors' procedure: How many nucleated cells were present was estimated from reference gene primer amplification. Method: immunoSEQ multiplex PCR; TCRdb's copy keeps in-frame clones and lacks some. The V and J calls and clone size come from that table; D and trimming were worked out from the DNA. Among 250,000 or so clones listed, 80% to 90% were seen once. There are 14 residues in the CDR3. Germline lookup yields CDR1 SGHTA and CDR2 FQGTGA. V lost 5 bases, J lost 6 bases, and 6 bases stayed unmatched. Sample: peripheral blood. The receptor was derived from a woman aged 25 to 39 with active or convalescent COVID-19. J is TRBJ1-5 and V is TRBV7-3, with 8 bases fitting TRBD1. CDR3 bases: TGTGCCAGCAGCGCCGACGGACAGGGTCAGCCCCAGCATTTT. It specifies CASSADGQGQPQHF.